This T cell receptor beta chain came from a study of blood T cell repertoires in COVID-19. Study summary: Donors in the United States, Italy and Spain gave samples during acute or convalescent COVID-19. In each case, the material was cDNA or gDNA derived from T cells, B-cell-depleted T cells, or PBMCs.

The trim removed 6 bases at V and 0 bases at J, leaving 9 bases unmatched. Per germline, CDR1 MNHNS and CDR2 SASEGT. This CDR3 has 16 amino acids. Authors' methods: Nucleated cell counts were estimated from reference gene primer amplification. Profiling relied on immunoSEQ multiplex PCR, and the TCRdb table lists in-frame clones only, not all of them. Clone size and V and J calls were adopted from that table, with D and trimming inferred from the DNA. The profile shows 150,000 to 200,000 clones, roughly three quarters of them singletons. This TCR derives from a man aged 60 to 75 with active or convalescent COVID-19. The material sequenced was peripheral blood. V is TRBV6-1 and J is TRBJ2-3, with 7 bases matching TRBD1. In DNA form, the CDR3 reads TGTGCCAGCAGCGAACAGGGGACAAGAAGCACAGATACGCAGTATTTT. Translation: CASSEQGTRSTDTQYF.